Listed below are T cell receptor beta chains from one sample, sequenced in a study of beta chain features in type 1 diabetes. Here immunoSEQ multiplex PCR was the method, and the copy in TCRdb shows in-frame clones only, minus some. The sample lists roughly 400,000 clones, 8% to 10% occurring once. The material sequenced was central memory CD4+ T cells from blood. These receptors were obtained from a man aged 25 to 45 with type 1 diabetes. CDR3s leave out the opening cysteine and the closing phenylalanine or tryptophan.

v_gene,j_gene,CDR3aa
TRBV28,TRBJ2-7,ASSLARGDEQY
TRBV18,TRBJ1-1,ASSSRGQGAPNTEAF
TRBV29-1,TRBJ2-5,SVDSGVVETQY
TRBV28,TRBJ2-3,ASSGARLSTDTQY
TRBV7-2,TRBJ2-3,ASSQAAGVETDTQY
TRBV28,TRBJ2-3,ASSTAGTPLTDTQY
TRBV7-9,TRBJ2-3,ASSLGTSGFTDTQY
TRBV7-2,TRBJ2-1,ASSLAGRGGNF
TRBV6-5,TRBJ1-2,ASSYSEAAGSYGYT
TRBV28,TRBJ2-5,ASSLFSVVSKAETQY
TRBV7-2,TRBJ2-7,ASSLGQGVYEQY
TRBV5-6,TRBJ2-7,ASSLGTYEQY
TRBV7-2,TRBJ2-7,ASSRPGQGYEQY
TRBV7-9,TRBJ1-1,ASSWIVWTEAF
TRBV4-1,TRBJ2-7,ASSQGLQDRQY
TRBV5-1,TRBJ2-3,ASSLGTSGTSDTQY
TRBV29-1,TRBJ1-2,SVDIGESYGYT
TRBV5-1,TRBJ2-5,ASSLAGQGGETQY
TRBV7-8,TRBJ2-4,ASSALTGKNIQY
TRBV27,TRBJ2-1,ASPTGTSHEGSYNEQF
TRBV27,TRBJ1-2,ASSLRDRDYGYT
TRBV6-5,TRBJ1-1,ASSWGQGYVNTEAF
TRBV7-3,TRBJ2-5,ASSPRAGAGRETQY
TRBV6-1,TRBJ2-2,ASRQNGELF
TRBV5-1,TRBJ2-3,ASSLAKLDTQY
TRBV6-5,TRBJ1-3,ASSLSTGSSGNTIY
TRBV7-3,TRBJ1-2,ASSLSYT
TRBV7-9,TRBJ2-7,ASSLRDRQYEQY
TRBV6-5,TRBJ2-3,ASTKAGVGTDTQY
TRBV28,TRBJ2-7,ASSSSHGALVYEQY
TRBV7-7,TRBJ2-3,ASSFGGSTDTQY